The source of this T cell receptor (beta chain) is a study of T cell responses to AZD1222 COVID-19 vaccine. General study findings and limits: Spike-specific TCR breadth and depth rose after two AZD1222 doses. Repertoires were collected only later (after the peak T cell response had occurred). White British ancestry dominated among donors, who included more females, and clonal diversity was possibly underestimated. Across the whole spike, CD4 TCRs peaked at regions 160-218 and 743-854.

Remarks on this clone: Its antigen is currently unknown.

Germline-derived CDR1 and CDR2 are LNHDA and SQIVND (reference sequence). The CDR3 runs 15 residues. V lost 5 bases and J lost 7; bases outside the gene matches: 10. Only in-frame clones appear in the TCRdb table, and some are missing; sequencing was by immunoSEQ multiplex PCR. The sample lists roughly 180,000 clones, 88% seen once, with roughly 0.5% in the top ten. The clonotype originates from an adult in good health. This sample comprised peripheral blood, obtained on day 0 of AZD1222 vaccination. The chain combines TRBV19 with TRBJ2-5; the match to TRBD1 covers 10 bases. In nucleotides, the CDR3 is TGTGCCAGTAGTTGGGGACAGGGGAATCGCGGGACCCAGTACTTC. This sequence encodes CASSWGQGNRGTQYF.